Given below is one TCR beta chain in context. What it binds is not known. Sequenced by immunoSEQ multiplex PCR; TCRdb stores in-frame clones only, minus some. The sample gives more than 55,000 clones, 80% to 90% of which show up once; about 15% is in the top ten. The sample comes from a study of cytomegalovirus exposure and HLA in healthy donors. General study findings and limits: First-cohort TCR clusters were later found to tend to co-occur in the roughly 110 validation repertoires.

The V and J ends lost 1 base and 1 base, in that order; junction bases with no gene match: 1. CDR3 length: 16 amino acids. CDR1 is SGHTA, CDR2 FQGNSA, per germline. Sequenced sample: PBMCs. The clonotype comes from a woman younger than 30 in good health and CMV-seronegative. The rearrangement joins TRBV7-2 to TRBJ2-5; 12 nucleotides align to TRBD2. The chain's CDR3 is CASSLGGLAGQETQYF. CDR3 DNA: TGTGCCAGCAGCTTAGGGGGACTAGCGGGCCAAGAGACCCAGTACTTC.